Shown below are 13 T cell receptor beta chains from a single sample sequenced in a study of T cell repertoires in cytomegalovirus infection. TCRdb called the reads again in MiXCR, with one record for every CDR3 protein. The table has roughly 500,000 distinct CDR3 sequences, about 11% seen once. What was sequenced was PBMCs. These receptors were obtained from a human donor in good health (CMV status not recorded). Some clones in this sample may be carry-over from other donors' samples.

At least ten counts were recorded for this clonotype. The chain couples TRBV14 to TRBJ1-1; weak D call: TRBD1 (6 bases). The V end was cut by 4 bases, the J end by 5 bases, with 17 bases between. The CDR3 consists of 15 residues. The V gene's germline CDR1 is SGHDN and CDR2 FVKESK. CDR3 sequence: CASSPLRGGGTEAFF. The CDR3 DNA sequence: TGTGCCAGCAGCCCCCTCAGGGGTGGGGGGACTGAAGCTTTCTTT. The variable domain in full, with the rest retrieved from reference TRBV14 and TRBJ1-1, is EAGVTQFPSHSVIEKGQTVTLRCDPISGHDNLYWYRRVMGKEIKFLLHFVKESKQDESGMPNNRFLAERTGGTYSTLKVQPAELEDSGVYFCASSPLRGGGTEAFFGQGTRLTVV.

This clonotype was found many times. The DNA for the CDR3 is TGTGCCAGCAGCGGGAAGACAGGGGGCATGGAGACCCAGTACTTC. Translation gives CASSGKTGGMETQYF. The gene calls are TRBV2 and TRBJ2-5; TRBD1 matches at 10 bases. CDR3 length: 15 amino acids. Germline V lookup: CDR1 SNHLY, CDR2 FYNNEI. The J segment lost 5 bases and the V segment lost 6 bases, leaving 9 bases of the junction unmatched.

This clonotype was detected only a few times. The J gene is TRBJ2-1, the V gene TRBV12-3 or TRBV12-4; D is uncertain. The CDR3 covers 11 residues. V was shortened by 3 bases and J by 8 bases, with 5 bases between the two germline ends. The CDR3 bases are TGTGCCAGCAGTTTTATCGATGAGCAGTTCTTC. Translating gives CASSFIDEQFF.

This clonotype was picked up many times. The gene calls are TRBV11-2 and TRBJ2-3; 7 nucleotides match TRBD2. With 6 bases clipped from V and 6 bases from J, the junction kept 15 bases outside the gene matches. Germline loops: CDR1 SGHAT, CDR2 FQNNGV. CDR3 length equals 16 residues. The CDR3 sequence: CASSPGGSHPRDTQYF. The CDR3 DNA reads as TGTGCCAGCAGTCCTGGCGGGAGCCACCCGAGGGATACGCAGTATTTT.

This clonotype appeared a few times. This chain links TRBV12-3 or TRBV12-4 with TRBJ2-2, with D possibly being TRBD1 or TRBD2 (5 bases each). V was shortened by 6 bases and J by 3 bases, with 17 bases between the two germline ends. This CDR3 spans 16 amino acids. As DNA, the CDR3 is TGTGCCAGCAGATCAACAGGACTTTCGGACACCGGGGAGCTGTTTTTT. The encoded protein is CASRSTGLSDTGELFF.

The chain joins TRBV24-1 to TRBJ2-1; TRBD1 might be the D (7 bases). The CDR3 covers 13 residues. Trimming shortened V by 4 bases and J by 12 bases, and 15 bases separated the two germline ends. Germline values: CDR1 KGHDR, CDR2 SFDVKD. The CDR3 reads CATSDPRGVRQFF. The CDR3 DNA reads as TGTGCCACCAGTGACCCCAGGGGGGTTAGGCAGTTCTTC.

Ten or more counts support this clonotype. The V gene is TRBV4-1, the J gene TRBJ2-2; the D is unclear. There are 17 residues in the CDR3. With 1 base removed from V and 6 bases from J, the gap between germline ends came to 18 bases. Germline V CDR1 and CDR2: MGHRA, YSYEKL. The DNA for the CDR3 is TGCGCCAGCAGCCAAGTTGTGGATAGCCTCGGCGCCGGGGAGCTGTTTTTT. This gives the protein CASSQVVDSLGAGELFF.

This clonotype was recorded at least ten times. The chain has TRBV7-9 and TRBJ1-6, with D tentatively TRBD1 (6 bases). Germline loops: CDR1 SEHNR, CDR2 FQNEAQ (reference sequence). The CDR3 has 16 amino acids. V gave up 5 bases and J gave up 7 bases, with 18 bases separating them. CDR3 coding DNA: TGTGCCAGCAGCCCGGAGGGGGGCAGGACCAATTCACCCCTCCACTTT. Translation gives CASSPEGGRTNSPLHF.

This clonotype was found a few times. Compared with germline, one end of the junction differs, possibly owing to a read error. The chain employs TRBV14 and TRBJ2-7; no definite D call. Germline CDR1 and CDR2: SGHDN and FVKESK. The CDR3 is made up of 13 amino acids. CDR3 amino acids: CASRQDTSYEQYF. CDR3 nucleotide sequence: TGTGCCAGCAGACAAGACACCTCCTACGAGCAGTACTTC.

There are many counts of this clonotype. The chain combines TRBV5-4 with TRBJ2-3; the match to TRBD1 covers 9 bases. From germline, CDR1 is SGHNT and CDR2 YYREEE (reference sequence). V trimming: 0 bases; J trimming: 1 base; junction bases outside the gene matches: 3. This CDR3 is built from 16 residues. For the CDR3, the DNA is TGTGCCAGCAGCTTGGACAGGGGGCGCCGCACAGATACGCAGTATTTT. As protein: CASSLDRGRRTDTQYF. The full variable domain, in which reference TRBV5-4 and TRBJ2-3 provide the parts outside the CDR3, is ETGVTQSPTHLIKTRGQQVTLRCSSQSGHNTVSWYQQALGQGPQFIFQYYREEENGRGNFPPRFSGLQFPNYSSELNVNALELDDSALYLCASSLDRGRRTDTQYFGPGTRLTVL.

This clonotype was counted many times. The CDR3 reads CASSSRSRQGLREAFF. The CDR3 bases are TGTGCCAGCAGTTCCCGGTCTAGACAGGGTTTGAGAGAAGCTTTCTTT. This chain uses TRBV12-3 or TRBV12-4 with TRBJ1-1, with 7 bases lining up with TRBD1. The CDR3 runs 16 residues. Losses at the gene ends were 4 bases for V and 8 bases for J; bases not matched to a gene: 16.

This clonotype was observed a few times. V and J are TRBV7-4 and TRBJ2-4; D uncertain. This CDR3 contains 21 residues. The germline V gene encodes CDR1 SGHVT and CDR2 SQSDAQ. Between the trimmed V and J ends, which lost 5 bases and 0 bases, there was a span of 29 bases. CDR3 bases: TGTGCCAGCAGCCCAAAATACCCTCTAGATCGGTCGGCCCTAGCCAAAAACATTCAGTACTTC. Protein: CASSPKYPLDRSALAKNIQYF.

This clonotype was observed many times. The chain has TRBV7-2 and TRBJ2-5, with D hard to call. V lost 2 bases and J lost 5, with 15 bases in between. The CDR3 is made up of 15 amino acids. The germline CDR1 and CDR2 sequences are SGHTA and FQGNSA. The CDR3 loop reads CASSLFGEMWETQYF. CDR3 nucleotide sequence: TGTGCCAGCAGCTTATTTGGAGAGATGTGGGAGACCCAGTACTTC.